This record covers a single TCR beta chain. What it binds is unknown. This entry belongs to a study of shared clonotypes between healthy human individuals. Study-wide background: A couple of women and a few men aged 18 to 49 served as donors.

Regarding the study as a whole: Larger estimated richness was generally seen in naive subsets than in memory subsets.

Replicate PCRs from sorted subsets contained about 200 ng DNA, which is some 30,000 T cell genomes. In the authors' workflow: ImmunoSEQ output lacked quality scores and full-length reads, limiting matched filtering. Method: immunoSEQ multiplex PCR; TCRdb's copy keeps in-frame clones and lacks some. The V and J calls and clone size were taken over from that table, and D and trimming were inferred from the DNA. The table lists about 1.1 million clones, 60% to 80% of them singletons, with 0.89% in the top ten. This CDR3 contains 16 residues. CDR1 and CDR2 from the germline V gene are LNHNV and YYDKDF (reference sequence). The V and J ends lost 1 base and 7 bases, in that order; junction bases with no gene match: 10.

The rearrangement joins TRBV15 to TRBJ1-5; TRBD1 matches at 7 bases. This receptor was obtained from a man aged 18 to 29 in good health. Some clones in this sample may be carry-over from other donors' samples. The sample was memory CD4+ T cells from PBMCs. Subset meaning: CD45RA-negative fraction. The CDR3 protein is CATSRGGRGQQQPQHF. DNA of the CDR3: TGTGCCACCAGCAGAGGTGGTAGGGGGCAACAGCAGCCCCAGCATTTT. Based on the CDR3 plus reference TRBV15 and TRBJ1-5, the full variable domain is DAMVIQNPRYQVTQFGKPVTLSCSQTLNHNVMYWYQQKSSQAPKLLFHYYDKDFNNEADTPDNFQSRRPNTSFCFLDIRSPGLGDTAMYLCATSRGGRGQQQPQHFGDGTRLSIL.